This T cell receptor beta chain was found in a study of human T cells and chemical hapten exposure. The template was total RNA from unfractionated whole blood. This clonotype ranks as medium-sized. The CDR3 contains 14 residues. Trimming removed 0 bases from V and 7 bases from J; junction bases left unmatched: 5. In germline, CDR1 is SGHKS, CDR2 YYEKEE (reference sequence). As originally analysed: A typical sample had around 90,000 TCRs, with roughly 23,224 to 700,000 overall. From the 5' RACE reads, TCRdb called clonotypes with MiXCR, one entry per CDR3 protein. TCRdb, not the authors, supplied the V and J calls. The sample has some 78,000 distinct CDR3 sequences; 7.7% are singletons.

V usage is TRBV5-5 and J usage is TRBJ1-2; 8 bases line up with TRBD1. This TCR was sampled from a male donor in good health. CDR3 amino acids: CASSLVQGAVGYTF. As DNA, the CDR3 is TGTGCCAGCAGCTTGGTGCAGGGGGCGGTTGGCTACACCTTC.